This TCR beta chain was identified in a study of T cell responses to AZD1222 COVID-19 vaccine listed by TCRdb under 2021. A note on the overall study: AZD1222 recipients whose second dose came at about 4 weeks and those whose second dose came at about 12 weeks were combined into one group, since spike-specific TCR depth and breadth did not differ between the two schedules. A total of about 230 trial participants underwent TCR sequencing, of whom roughly 210 received two doses of AZD1222 and some 25 received two doses of the MenACWY control vaccine. Trial participants were enrolled by age into subgroups of 18-55, 56-69 and 70-plus years, and around 140, 26 and 57 TCR-sequenced participants, respectively, were included in these subgroups. Broader findings and caveats from the paper: After two AZD1222 doses, both the breadth and the depth of spike-specific TCRs were significantly higher than at day 0 and than in MenACWY recipients. Because no day 14 peak-response samples were available, the repertoires could be characterized only after the peak T cell response. Nearly half of unique spike-specific TCRs reportedly recognized epitopes outside regions mutated in the B.1.351 and B.1.1.7 variants. In the small 56-69-year group, the increase in depth fell short of significance, most likely because of low power. Vaccine-associated CD4 TCRs spanned the whole spike protein, with dominant responses in regions 160-218 and 743-854. Conclusions about previously exposed vaccinees were limited because only a handful of AZD1222 recipients were SARS-CoV-2 seropositive at baseline. Participants were mostly white British and included more females than males, and it was suggested by the authors that clonal diversity may have been underestimated.

Comment on this clone: Its target antigen remains unknown. Base qualities are not at hand, and no much larger clone is one base apart.

The CDR3 regions of human TCRbeta chains were analyzed by immunosequencing. In the authors' own workflow: Repertoire TCRs were matched against a reference library of SARS-CoV-2-specific TCRs generated with the MIRA antigen-specificity platform. Breadth meant the fraction of unique TCRs that were SARS-CoV-2-associated, whereas depth meant the fraction of total T cells that were SARS-CoV-2-associated. Using the MIRA data, each spike-specific TCR was assigned both to the spike region to which the TCR was reactive and to a CD4 or CD8 class. Log10-transformed breadth and depth values were compared by one-way ANOVA with Sidak's multiple comparisons tests. TCRdb's version of the immuneACCESS table is confined to in-frame rearrangements and falls short of the full clone set. An unresolved V gene accounts for under half of the shortfall where checked; the remainder is of unknown origin. V and J calls and clone size follow that table, whereas D and trimming were derived from the DNA. This sample holds about 130,000 clones; more than 75% were observed only once. The ten largest clones capture under 25% of the sample.

In light of the paper, this sample's time point label describes: baseline before first vaccination. Vaccinee samples were obtained from the UK trials COV001 and COV002, which included a single-blind randomized controlled phase 2/3 trial of AZD1222 (ChAdOx1 nCoV-19) in healthy adults. For TCRbeta chain sequencing, PBMC samples were collected from trial participants at day 0 and at day 28 after the second dose. CDR1 is given as SNHLY and CDR2 as FYNNEI, both from the germline V gene. V and J lose 11 bases and 4 bases, and a span of 12 bases separates them. Its CDR3 holds 12 amino acids, cysteine through phenylalanine. Only the CDR3 DNA is retained, 36 bases long and in frame from the first base.

This TCR was sampled from an adult in good health. The chain employs TRBV2 and TRBJ1-5; matching of 5 bases hints at TRBD1 as the D gene. This sample comprised peripheral blood, obtained on day 0 of AZD1222 vaccination. This receptor has the CDR3 CAGGDSNQPQHF. The nucleotide sequence is TGTGCCGGAGGGGACTCAAATCAGCCCCAGCATTTT.